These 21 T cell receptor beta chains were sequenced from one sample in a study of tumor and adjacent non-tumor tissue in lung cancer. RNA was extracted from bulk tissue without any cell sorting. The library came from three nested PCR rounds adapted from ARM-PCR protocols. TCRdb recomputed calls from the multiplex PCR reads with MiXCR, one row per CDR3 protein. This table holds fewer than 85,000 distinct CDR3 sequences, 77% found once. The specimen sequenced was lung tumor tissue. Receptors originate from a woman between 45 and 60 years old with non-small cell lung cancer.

The CDR3 here is CSATRDTYEQYF. In DNA, the CDR3 is TGCAGTGCTACCCGGGACACCTACGAGCAGTACTTC. The chain is built from TRBV20-1 and TRBJ2-7; D is perhaps TRBD1 (6 bases). Germline values: CDR1 DFQATT, CDR2 SNEGSKA (reference sequence). Between the trimmed V and J ends, which lost 4 bases and 2 bases, there was a span of 9 bases. The CDR3 is 12 amino acids.

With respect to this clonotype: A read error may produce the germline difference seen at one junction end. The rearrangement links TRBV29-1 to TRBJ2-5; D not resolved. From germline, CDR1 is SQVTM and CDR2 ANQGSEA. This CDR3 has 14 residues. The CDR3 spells CNVETALRQETQYF. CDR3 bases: TGCAATGTTGAAACGGCCTTACGTCAAGAGACCCAGTATTTC.

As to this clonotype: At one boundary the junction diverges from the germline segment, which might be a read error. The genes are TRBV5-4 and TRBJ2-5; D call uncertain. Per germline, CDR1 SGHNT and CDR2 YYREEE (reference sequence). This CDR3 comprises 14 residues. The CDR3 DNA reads TGTGCCAGTAGCTCAACGAGTACTCAAGAGACCCAGTACTTC. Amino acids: CASSSTSTQETQYF.

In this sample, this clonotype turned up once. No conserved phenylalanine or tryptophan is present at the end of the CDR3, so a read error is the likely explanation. CDR3: CAGSYIGTAYKQYL. Here the CDR3 DNA reads TGTGCCGGCAGTTACATCGGGACAGCCTACAAGCAGTACCTC. The chain joins TRBV6-5 to TRBJ2-7; TRBD1 matches at 7 bases. CDR3 size: 14 residues. Germline V gene data show CDR1 as MNHEY and CDR2 as SVGAGI.

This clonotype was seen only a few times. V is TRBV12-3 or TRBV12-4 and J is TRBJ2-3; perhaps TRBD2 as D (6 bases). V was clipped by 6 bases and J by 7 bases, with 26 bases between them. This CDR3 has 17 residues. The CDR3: CASRPATSGMRANTQYF. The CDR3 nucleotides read TGTGCCAGCAGACCGGCGACTAGTGGGATGAGAGCAAATACGCAGTATTTT.

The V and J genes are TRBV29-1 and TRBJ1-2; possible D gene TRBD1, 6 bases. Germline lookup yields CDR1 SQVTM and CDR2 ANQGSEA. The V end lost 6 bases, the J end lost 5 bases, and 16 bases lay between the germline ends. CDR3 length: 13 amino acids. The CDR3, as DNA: TGCAGCGTGGGAGCGGACAGTGTATATGGCTACACCTTC. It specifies CSVGADSVYGYTF. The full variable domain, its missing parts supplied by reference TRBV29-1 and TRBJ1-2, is SAVISQKPSRDICQRGTSLTIQCQVDSQVTMMFWYRQQPGQSLTLIATANQGSEATYESGFVIDKFPISRPNLTFSTLTVSNMSPEDSSIYLCSVGADSVYGYTFGSGTRLTVV.

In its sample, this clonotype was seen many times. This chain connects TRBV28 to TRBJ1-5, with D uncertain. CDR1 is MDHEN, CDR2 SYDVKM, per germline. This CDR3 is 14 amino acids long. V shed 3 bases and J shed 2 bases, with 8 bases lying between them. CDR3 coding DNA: TGTGCCAGCAGTTTTTTGGACGGCAATCAGCCCCAGCATTTT. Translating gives CASSFLDGNQPQHF.

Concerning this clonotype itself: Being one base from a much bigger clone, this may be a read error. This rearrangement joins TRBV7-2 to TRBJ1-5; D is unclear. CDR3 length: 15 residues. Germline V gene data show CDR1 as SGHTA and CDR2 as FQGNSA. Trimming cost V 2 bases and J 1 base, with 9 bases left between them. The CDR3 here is CTSSLSPGSNQPQHF. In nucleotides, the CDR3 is TGTACCAGCAGCTTATCCCCCGGGAGCAATCAGCCCCAGCATTTT.

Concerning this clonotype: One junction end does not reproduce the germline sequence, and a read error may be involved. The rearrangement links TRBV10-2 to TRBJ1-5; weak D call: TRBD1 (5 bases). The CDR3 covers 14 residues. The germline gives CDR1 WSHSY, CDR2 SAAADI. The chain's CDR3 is CASSGAGAQQSQHF. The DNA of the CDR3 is TGCGCCAGTAGTGGGGCTGGTGCGCAGCAGTCCCAGCATTTT.

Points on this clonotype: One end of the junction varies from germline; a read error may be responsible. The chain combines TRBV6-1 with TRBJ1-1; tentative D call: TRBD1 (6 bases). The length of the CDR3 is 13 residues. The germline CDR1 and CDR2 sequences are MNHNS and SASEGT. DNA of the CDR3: TGTGTCAGCAGTGAATGGGCAGGGGCGGAAGCTTTCTTC. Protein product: CVSSEWAGAEAFF.

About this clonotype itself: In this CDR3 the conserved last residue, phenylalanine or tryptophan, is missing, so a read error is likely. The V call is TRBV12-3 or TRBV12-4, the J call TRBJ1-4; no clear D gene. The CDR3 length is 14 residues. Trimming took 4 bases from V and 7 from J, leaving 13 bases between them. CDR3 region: CASSYRQRGEKLFL. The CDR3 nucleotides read TGTGCCAGCAGTTATAGGCAACGAGGTGAAAAACTGTTTCTT.

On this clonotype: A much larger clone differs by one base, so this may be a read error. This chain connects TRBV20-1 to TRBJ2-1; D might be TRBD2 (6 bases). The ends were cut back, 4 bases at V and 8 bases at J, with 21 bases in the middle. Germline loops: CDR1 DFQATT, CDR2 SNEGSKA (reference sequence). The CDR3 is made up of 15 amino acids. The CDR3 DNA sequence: TGCAGTGCTACCTTTGGAGGGAGTGATGTACATGAGCAGTTCTTC. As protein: CSATFGGSDVHEQFF.

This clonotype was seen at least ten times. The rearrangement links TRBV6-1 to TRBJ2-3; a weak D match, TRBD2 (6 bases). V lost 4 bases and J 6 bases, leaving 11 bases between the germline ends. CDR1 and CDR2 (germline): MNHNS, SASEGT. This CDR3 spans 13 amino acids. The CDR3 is CASSGGVWDTQYF. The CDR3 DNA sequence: TGTGCCAGCAGTGGGGGGGTCTGGGATACGCAGTATTTT.

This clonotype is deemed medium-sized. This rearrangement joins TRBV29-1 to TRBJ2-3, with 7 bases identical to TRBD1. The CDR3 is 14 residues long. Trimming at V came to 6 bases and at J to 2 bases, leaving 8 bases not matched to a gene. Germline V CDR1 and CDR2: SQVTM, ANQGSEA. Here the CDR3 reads CSVSPGQHTDTQYF. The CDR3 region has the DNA TGCAGCGTCTCCCCGGGACAGCACACAGATACGCAGTATTTT.

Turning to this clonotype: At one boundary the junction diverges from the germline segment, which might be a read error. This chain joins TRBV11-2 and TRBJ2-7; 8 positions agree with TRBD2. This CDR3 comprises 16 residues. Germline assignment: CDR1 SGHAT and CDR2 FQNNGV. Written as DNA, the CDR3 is TGTGCCAGCAGCTTACACTCCAGCGGGAGACTTAGCGAACAGTGGTTC. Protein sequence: CASSLHSSGRLSEQWF.

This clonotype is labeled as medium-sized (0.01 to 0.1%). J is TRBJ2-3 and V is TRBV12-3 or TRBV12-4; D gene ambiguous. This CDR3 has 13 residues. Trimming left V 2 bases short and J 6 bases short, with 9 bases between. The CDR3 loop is CASSLIRQDTQYF. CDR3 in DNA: TGTGCCAGCAGTTTAATCAGGCAGGATACGCAGTATTTT.

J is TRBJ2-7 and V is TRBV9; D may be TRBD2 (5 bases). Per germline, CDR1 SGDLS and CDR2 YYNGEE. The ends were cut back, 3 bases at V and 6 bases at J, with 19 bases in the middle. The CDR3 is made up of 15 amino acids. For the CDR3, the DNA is TGTGCCAGCAGCGCCCGTAGCGAGAGCTCTGCCGAGCAGTACTTC. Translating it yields CASSARSESSAEQYF.

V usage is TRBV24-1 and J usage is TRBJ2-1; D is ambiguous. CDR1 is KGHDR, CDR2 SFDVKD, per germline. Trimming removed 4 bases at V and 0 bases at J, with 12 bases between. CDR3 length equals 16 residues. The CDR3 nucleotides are TGTGCCACCAGTGACCCTAACGCAAGCTCCTACAATGAGCAGTTCTTC. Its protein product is CATSDPNASSYNEQFF.

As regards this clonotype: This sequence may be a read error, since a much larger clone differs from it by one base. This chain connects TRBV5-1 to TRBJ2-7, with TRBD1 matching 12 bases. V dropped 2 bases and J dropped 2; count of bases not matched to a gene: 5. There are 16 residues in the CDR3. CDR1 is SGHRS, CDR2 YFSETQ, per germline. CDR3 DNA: TGCGCCAGCAGCTTTGCCGGGACAGGGGGCCCCTACGAGCAGTACTTC. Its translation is CASSFAGTGGPYEQYF.

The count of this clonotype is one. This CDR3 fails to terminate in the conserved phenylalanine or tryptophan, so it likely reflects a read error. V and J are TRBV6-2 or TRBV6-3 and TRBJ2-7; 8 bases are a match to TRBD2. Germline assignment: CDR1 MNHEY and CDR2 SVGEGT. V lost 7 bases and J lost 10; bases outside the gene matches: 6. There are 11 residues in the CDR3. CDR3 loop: CASNFGLAQYY. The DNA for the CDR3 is TGTGCCAGCAATTTTGGACTAGCACAGTACTAC.

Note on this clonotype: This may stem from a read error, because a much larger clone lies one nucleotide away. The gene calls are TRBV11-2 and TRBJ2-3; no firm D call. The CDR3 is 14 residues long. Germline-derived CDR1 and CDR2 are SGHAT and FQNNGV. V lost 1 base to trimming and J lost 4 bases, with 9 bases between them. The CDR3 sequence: CASSLAGFSDTQYF. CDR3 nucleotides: TGTGCCAGCAGCTTAGCCGGCTTCTCAGATACGCAGTATTTT. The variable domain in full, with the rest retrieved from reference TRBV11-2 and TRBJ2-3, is EAGVAQSPRYKIIEKRQSVAFWCNPISGHATLYWYQQILGQGPKLLIQFQNNGVVDDSQLPKDRFSAERLKGVDSTLKIQPAKLEDSAVYLCASSLAGFSDTQYFGPGTRLTVL.